A selection of T cell receptor beta chains follows, all from one sample in a study of cytomegalovirus exposure and HLA in healthy donors. TCRdb's copy holds only in-frame clones and misses some; the assay was immunoSEQ multiplex PCR. There are about 200,000 clones in the sample; roughly 80% occur only once, and around 1.5% lies in the top ten. Sequencing used PBMCs. The receptors come from a woman between 45 and 60 years old in good health and CMV-seronegative. The CDR3 runs from the conserved cysteine through the conserved F or W. The D gene is left open where the match is weak. Size values are once, few and many counts, or a class for expanded clones, and some rows have none.

TRBD1,TRBJ2-1,NA,TRBV7-9,TGTGCCAGCAGCCCTAGGGCGGGACAGGGTGCTTGGAATGAGCAGTTCTTC,CASSPRAGQGAWNEQFF
TRBD1,TRBJ1-1,NA,TRBV7-2,TGTGCCAGCAGCCCGACAGGGGGCGAAAGAGCTTTCTTT,CASSPTGGERAFF
NA,TRBJ1-4,NA,TRBV5-5,TGTGCCAGCACCTTCCCGGGGAGGCCAAATGAAAAACTGTTTTTT,CASTFPGRPNEKLFF
NA,TRBJ2-1,NA,TRBV7-8,TGTGCCAGCAGCCTTCTCCCGGGGAGCAGTATCTACAATGAGCAGTTCTTC,CASSLLPGSSIYNEQFF
NA,TRBJ1-2,NA,TRBV7-8,TGTGCCAGCAGCTTAAGGCCCCGGGTTGGCACCGGGACATACTATGGCTACACCTTC,CASSLRPRVGTGTYYGYTF
TRBD1,TRBJ1-2,NA,TRBV5-1,TGCGCCAGCAGCGGGGGGACAGTCGACCGGTACTCGTCCTATGGCTACACCTTC,CASSGGTVDRYSSYGYTF
NA,TRBJ1-4,NA,TRBV6-5,TGTGCCAGCAGATATTCGACACACCAGAATGAAAAACTGTTTTTT,CASRYSTHQNEKLFF
TRBD1,TRBJ1-2,few,TRBV5-8,TGTGCCAGCAGCTGGACAGGGGGCGTAATCCCGAGGGAGGGCTACACCTTC,CASSWTGGVIPREGYTF
TRBD1,TRBJ2-7,once,TRBV27,TGTGCCAGCATGTCAGGGGGCACTTACGAGCAGTACTTC,CASMSGGTYEQYF
TRBD1,TRBJ2-7,once,TRBV7-2,TGTGCCAGCAGCTTAAGGTTCGGGACAGGGAACTCCTACGAGCAGTACTTC,CASSLRFGTGNSYEQYF
NA,TRBJ2-6,NA,TRBV5-6,TGTGCCAGCAGCTTGGTTTCGGGGGGCGTCCTCTCTGGGGCCAACGTCCTGACTTTC,CASSLVSGGVLSGANVLTF
NA,TRBJ2-7,NA,TRBV29-1,TGCAGCGTTTCCGTCGCGGCCTACGAGCAGTACTTC,CSVSVAAYEQYF
NA,TRBJ2-7,NA,TRBV28,TGTGCCAGCAGTCACAACAGGGAGATCGTTTACGAGCAGTACTTC,CASSHNREIVYEQYF
TRBD1,TRBJ1-1,NA,TRBV30,TGTGCCTGGAGGCATAAGGGGGCATGGACTGAAGCTTTCTTT,CAWRHKGAWTEAFF
NA,TRBJ1-1,NA,TRBV6-1,TGTGCCAGCAAACGGACAGCTTTAAACACTGAAGCTTTCTTT,CASKRTALNTEAFF
NA,TRBJ1-2,NA,TRBV15,TGTGCCACCAGCAGAGATGCGGCCGTTAACTATGGCTACACCTTC,CATSRDAAVNYGYTF
TRBD2,TRBJ2-7,NA,TRBV14,TGTGCCAGCAGCCTACTAGCGGGATCCTCCTACGAGCAGTACTTC,CASSLLAGSSYEQYF
NA,TRBJ1-1,NA,TRBV7-2,TGTGCCAGCAGTTACAGGGATTTCGGTGTGAACACTGAAGCTTTCTTT,CASSYRDFGVNTEAFF
NA,TRBJ1-6,NA,TRBV27,TGTGCCAGCAGTTTAACGGGATTGAATTCACCCCTCCACTTT,CASSLTGLNSPLHF
NA,TRBJ1-5,NA,TRBV18,TGTGCCAGCTCACCACCGCTCAGGGGTCATCAGCCCCAGCATTTT,CASSPPLRGHQPQHF
NA,TRBJ2-7,many,TRBV10-1,TGCGCCAGCAGTGACAGCTCCTACGAGCAGTACTTC,CASSDSSYEQYF
TRBD2,TRBJ2-1,NA,TRBV27,TGTGCCAGCAGTTTAACCCGGGGGGCCTACAATGAGCAGTTCTTC,CASSLTRGAYNEQFF
NA,TRBJ2-7,NA,TRBV7-9,TGTGCCAGCAGCTTGCCGGAGCTGCTCGAGCAGTACTTC,CASSLPELLEQYF
NA,TRBJ1-3,few,TRBV7-9,TGTGCCAGCAGCAGCGCGTACTCTGGAAACACCATATATTTT,CASSSAYSGNTIYF
TRBD1,TRBJ2-7,NA,TRBV28,TGTGCCAGCAGTCCCCGGACAGGGGGGGCCCGGGGATTTGAGCAGTACTTC,CASSPRTGGARGFEQYF
NA,TRBJ2-7,NA,TRBV18,TGTGCCAGCTCACCAGGGCAGGGTAGGTCCTACGAGCAGTACTTC,CASSPGQGRSYEQYF
NA,TRBJ2-5,NA,TRBV5-1,TGCGCCAGCAGCCCGCGGGGGCTACAAGAGACCCAGTACTTC,CASSPRGLQETQYF
NA,TRBJ1-1,NA,TRBV7-9,TGTGCCAGCAGCTTTTCCCAAGGGGATTCTGAAGCTTTCTTT,CASSFSQGDSEAFF
NA,TRBJ2-1,NA,TRBV7-8,TGTGCCAGCAGCTTACGTGACTCCAGCTCCTACAATGAGCAGTTCTTC,CASSLRDSSSYNEQFF
TRBD1,TRBJ1-2,NA,TRBV11-2,TGTGCCAGCAGCTTAGCAGGGACAGGGGTTTTTGGCTACACCTTC,CASSLAGTGVFGYTF
NA,TRBJ1-4,once,TRBV5-6,TGTGCCAGCAGCTTGTCAGGGGCCCTTGCAACTAATGAAAAACTGTTTTTT,CASSLSGALATNEKLFF
NA,TRBJ2-5,once,TRBV7-2,TGTGCCAGCAGCTCACTAGAGAGCCAGTACTTC,CASSSLESQYF
NA,TRBJ1-1,few,TRBV5-5,TGTGCCAGCAGCTTGATTGTGTCCGGGACTGAAGCTTTCTTT,CASSLIVSGTEAFF
NA,TRBJ2-7,NA,TRBV18,TGTGCCAGCTCACCGGGCCAAACCTACGAGCAGTACTTC,CASSPGQTYEQYF
NA,TRBJ1-1,NA,TRBV6-1,TGTGCCAGCAGTGAATTGAGCGCTGAAGCTTTCTTT,CASSELSAEAFF
NA,TRBJ1-6,NA,TRBV21-1,TGTGCCATCACGGGGGACAGACATAATTCACCCCTCCACTTT,CAITGDRHNSPLHF
TRBD1,TRBJ1-1,NA,TRBV7-2,TGTGCCAGCAGCTTAGTCACAGGGGGGAACACTGAAGCTTTCTTT,CASSLVTGGNTEAFF
NA,TRBJ2-4,NA,TRBV27,TGTGCCAGCAGTTTATCACGTGACAGACAAAACATTCAGTACTTC,CASSLSRDRQNIQYF
TRBD2,TRBJ2-1,NA,TRBV7-9,TGTGCCAGCAGGTACGGGACTAGCGAAAGAAATGAGCAGTTCTTC,CASRYGTSERNEQFF
TRBD1,TRBJ2-7,few,TRBV12-5,TGTGCTAGTGGTTTAGGGACAGGGGGTTACGAGCAGTACTTC,CASGLGTGGYEQYF
NA,TRBJ2-1,NA,TRBV6-4,TGTGCCAGCAGTGACCTACTAGGAAGGGTTTTCTTC,CASSDLLGRVFF
TRBD1,TRBJ1-6,NA,TRBV10-3,TGTGCCATCAGTGAGTCGGACAGGGACCTCCTATCTCACTATAATTCACCCCTCCACTTT,CAISESDRDLLSHYNSPLHF
NA,TRBJ1-5,NA,TRBV7-2,TGTGCCAGCAGCCGCTCGCGGATCAGCAATCAGCCCCAGCATTTT,CASSRSRISNQPQHF
NA,TRBJ2-3,NA,TRBV27,TGTGCCAGCAGTTTATTCCCTAGTCCGGCCGCCACAGATACGCAGTATTTT,CASSLFPSPAATDTQYF
NA,TRBJ2-5,NA,TRBV10-1,TGCGCCAGCAATGAGGACGACCCGAGGCAACAAGAGACCCAGTACTTC,CASNEDDPRQQETQYF
NA,TRBJ1-1,few,TRBV27,TGTGCCAGCAGCCCCTCGGGAGGGGCTGAAGCTTTCTTT,CASSPSGGAEAFF